The 18 T cell receptor beta chains below all came from one sample that was sequenced in a study of blood T cell repertoires in COVID-19. The method was immunoSEQ multiplex PCR; TCRdb's version includes in-frame clones alone and lacks a portion of them. The table shows more than 350,000 clones, with 89% occurring only once. Sequenced input: peripheral blood. The receptors originated from a woman in her twenties or thirties with COVID-19, enrolled during active disease.

The gene calls are TRBV2 and TRBJ2-7; 7 bases fit TRBD1. After removal of 6 bases from V and 2 bases from J, the junction contained 13 bases not matched to a gene. From germline, CDR1 is SNHLY and CDR2 FYNNEI. CDR3 size: 16 residues. The CDR3 is CASSTVFRTGTYEQYF. As DNA, the CDR3 is TGTGCCAGCAGCACCGTCTTCCGGACAGGCACCTACGAGCAGTACTTC.

The chain links TRBV5-4 to TRBJ1-1, with 9 bases fitting TRBD1. This CDR3 comprises 18 residues. The V gene end was trimmed by 4 bases and the J gene end by 0 bases; junction bases not matched to a gene: 13. Per the germline V gene, CDR1 is SGHNT and CDR2 is YYREEE (reference sequence). In nucleotides, the CDR3 is TGTGCCAGCAGCGAGAAATCGACAGGGGGATACCTGAACACTGAAGCTTTCTTT. This codes for CASSEKSTGGYLNTEAFF.

J is TRBJ2-2 and V is TRBV4-1, with D maybe TRBD2 (5 bases). The V gene lost 0 bases and the J gene lost 6 bases, with 11 bases spanning the gap. The CDR3 covers 15 residues. CDR1 and CDR2 from the germline V gene are MGHRA and YSYEKL. CDR3 coding DNA: TGCGCCAGCAGCCAAGATCGGGGTGCCCCCGGGGAGCTGTTTTTT. It codes for CASSQDRGAPGELFF.

The table lists this clone with a count of one. This chain uses TRBV6-5 with TRBJ2-7, with TRBD2 as a possible D gene (6 bases). Germline CDR1 is MNHEY and CDR2 is SVGAGI. The CDR3 contains 15 residues. Deletions cut 3 bases from V and 1 base from J, with 13 bases between. CDR3 in DNA: TGTGCCAGCAGTTATGGGCCTAGCGAATCCTACGAGCAGTACTTC. Amino acid sequence: CASSYGPSESYEQYF.

This chain joins TRBV3-1 (or the pseudogene TRBV3-2) and TRBJ2-1, with no clear D. Germline loops: CDR1 LGHDT, CDR2 YNNKEL (reference sequence). V lost 2 bases and J 9 bases, leaving 11 bases between the germline ends. The CDR3 totals 13 residues. The CDR3 reads CASSQLTLGEQFF. DNA for the CDR3: TGTGCCAGCAGCCAATTAACGCTCGGTGAGCAGTTCTTC.

This clone was seen a handful of times. This rearrangement joins TRBV5-4 to TRBJ2-1; D is undetermined. V was clipped by 0 bases and J by 8 bases, with 6 bases between them. Germline values: CDR1 SGHNT, CDR2 YYREEE (reference sequence). The CDR3 totals 12 residues. CDR3 amino acids: CASSLVVDEQFF. In DNA form, the CDR3 reads TGTGCCAGCAGCTTGGTCGTCGATGAGCAGTTCTTC.

Remarks on this clone: The junction and the germline gene differ at one end; a read error may be behind it. V is TRBV7-7 and J is TRBJ2-7, with 9 nucleotides matching TRBD1. This CDR3 has 13 amino acids. Germline CDR1 is SSHAT and CDR2 is FNYEAQ (reference sequence). The CDR3 region has the DNA TGTGCTAGCAGCAGGGACAGGGCCCACGAGCAGTACTTC. Encoded protein: CASSRDRAHEQYF. Complete variable domain (other parts from reference TRBV7-7 and TRBJ2-7): GAGVSQSPRYKVTKRGQDVTLRCDPISSHATLYWYQQALGQGPEFLTYFNYEAQPDKSGLPSDRFSAERPEGSISTLTIQRTEQRDSAMYRCASSRDRAHEQYFGPGTRLTVT.

The chain employs TRBV18 and TRBJ1-4, with 8 bases that match TRBD1. Germline V gives CDR1 KGHSH, CDR2 LQKENI. The CDR3 contains 17 residues. V was clipped by 3 bases and J by 0 bases; unmatched bases: 6. CDR3 nucleotide sequence: TGTGCCAGCTCACCCGGGGCAGGGGGCGCAACTAATGAAAAACTGTTTTTT. Translating gives CASSPGAGGATNEKLFF.

The gene calls are TRBV2 and TRBJ1-2; 7 bases line up with TRBD1. This CDR3 has 12 residues. Per the germline V gene, CDR1 is SNHLY and CDR2 is FYNNEI. V lost 6 bases and J lost 2; bases outside the gene matches: 0. The CDR3 DNA follows: TGTGCCAGCAGGACAGGGAACTATGGCTACACCTTC. Translated: CASRTGNYGYTF.

The CDR3 is CATLGARNNEQFF. The CDR3 DNA reads as TGTGCCACCCTGGGGGCCCGGAACAATGAGCAGTTCTTC. V is TRBV6-5 and J is TRBJ2-1, with D possibly matching TRBD1 (6 bases). V was trimmed by 10 bases and J by 5 bases, leaving 15 bases between them. Germline CDR1 reads MNHEY; CDR2 reads SVGAGI. The CDR3 has 13 residues.

The chain joins TRBV2 to TRBJ1-2; D call uncertain. Germline CDR1 SNHLY, CDR2 FYNNEI. Between the trimmed V and J ends, which lost 6 bases and 10 bases, there was a span of 15 bases. The CDR3 has 12 residues. CDR3 sequence reads: CASSPVGLDYTF. CDR3 nucleotide sequence: TGTGCCAGCAGCCCCGTTGGGCTGGACTACACCTTC.

The chain couples TRBV4-3 to TRBJ1-5, with 7 nucleotides matching TRBD1. Per the germline V gene, CDR1 is LGHNA and CDR2 is YSLEER. This CDR3 has 15 amino acids. V gave up 0 bases and J gave up 8 bases; unmatched junction bases: 7. The CDR3 protein is CASSQDRSRGEPQHF. CDR3 bases: TGCGCCAGCAGCCAAGATCGGAGCAGGGGGGAGCCCCAGCATTTT.

The rearrangement uses TRBV28 and TRBJ2-2; TRBD1 aligns across 9 bases. CDR1 is MDHEN, CDR2 SYDVKM, per germline. This CDR3 has 16 amino acids. V was clipped by 8 bases and J by 8 bases; unmatched bases: 15. The CDR3 bases are TGTGCCAGCCTCAGTGCGCGGGACAGGGCGATTGGGGAGCTGTTTTTT. Encoded protein: CASLSARDRAIGELFF.

The chain uses TRBV5-1 and TRBJ2-7; 9 bases map to TRBD1. This CDR3 is 15 amino acids long. V gave up 7 bases and J gave up 4 bases; unmatched junction bases: 12. Germline loops: CDR1 SGHRS, CDR2 YFSETQ. Here the CDR3 DNA reads TGCGCCAGCGGGGCCGCCGGGACAGGGTCATACGAGCAGTACTTC. It translates to CASGAAGTGSYEQYF.

The V and J genes are TRBV6-2 or TRBV6-3 and TRBJ2-5; 10 positions match TRBD2. CDR1 is MNHEY, CDR2 SVGEGT, per germline. This CDR3 region has 13 residues. V trimming: 6 bases; J trimming: 3 bases; junction bases outside the gene matches: 1. The CDR3 spells CASSGLAEETQYF. CDR3 in DNA: TGTGCCAGCAGCGGACTAGCGGAAGAGACCCAGTACTTC.

The chain couples TRBV27 to TRBJ2-2, with D uncertain. Trimming removed 8 bases at V and 1 base at J, with 11 bases between. CDR3 length: 14 amino acids. Germline V gene sequence: CDR1 MNHEY, CDR2 SMNVEV (reference sequence). The CDR3 nucleotides read TGTGCCAGCGGCGCACGGGTGAACACCGGGGAGCTGTTTTTT. Encoded protein: CASGARVNTGELFF.

This chain links TRBV10-3 with TRBJ1-3; tentative D call: TRBD1 (5 bases). The CDR3 length is 15 residues. Trimming took off 10 bases at V and 0 bases at J, with 16 bases between the two ends. Per germline, CDR1 ENHRY and CDR2 SYGVKD. The CDR3 DNA reads as TGTGCCACTTGCGAAGGGGTATCCTCTGGAAACACCATATATTTT. Translated, it gives CATCEGVSSGNTIYF.

The chain has TRBV9 and TRBJ2-3; 8 bases line up with TRBD2. The CDR3 runs 18 residues. CDR1 and CDR2 (germline): SGDLS, YYNGEE. V gave up 0 bases and J gave up 3 bases; unmatched junction bases: 12. The CDR3 region has the DNA TGTGCCAGCAGCGTAGGTTTAGCGGGAAGCTTAACGACAGATACGCAGTATTTT. It specifies CASSVGLAGSLTTDTQYF.